This passage covers 30 T cell receptor beta chains from one sample sequenced in a study of cytomegalovirus exposure and HLA in healthy donors. The PCR used 60 Vbeta and 13 Jbeta primers. The repertoire was sequenced with immunoSEQ multiplex PCR; TCRdb's copy has only in-frame clones and lacks some. The sample shows more than 95,000 clones, 60% to 85% of them seen only once. Material: PBMCs. The receptors stem from a male donor in good health and CMV-seronegative.

The chain links TRBV2 to TRBJ1-5; no clear D gene. The V gene's germline CDR1 is SNHLY and CDR2 FYNNEI. The CDR3 is 14 amino acids. V dropped 8 bases and J dropped 2 bases, with 13 bases sitting between them. CDR3 protein: CASGKRQGNQPQHF. In DNA form, the CDR3 reads TGTGCCAGCGGTAAGAGACAAGGCAATCAGCCCCAGCATTTT.

The V and J genes are TRBV4-3 and TRBJ2-7; D perhaps matches TRBD2 (7 bases). CDR1 LGHNA and CDR2 YSLEER come from the germline V gene. Trimming removed 4 bases at V and 7 bases at J, with 20 bases between. This CDR3 region has 15 residues. The CDR3 loop is CASSRKSGTPVEQYF. For the CDR3, the DNA is TGCGCCAGCAGCCGTAAGAGCGGGACACCCGTAGAGCAGTACTTC.

The rearrangement links TRBV7-8 to TRBJ2-2; TRBD2 matches 10 bases. This CDR3 comprises 16 residues. Trimming took 7 bases from V and 4 from J; bases not matched to a gene: 9. Germline V lookup: CDR1 SGHVS, CDR2 FQNEAQ. The CDR3 DNA reads TGTGCCAGCACCCGCCCCGAGCGGGAGGGCACCGGGGAGCTGTTTTTT. Translation gives CASTRPEREGTGELFF.

The chain employs TRBV19 and TRBJ2-7; D unresolved. The CDR3 has 14 residues. Germline CDR1 reads LNHDA; CDR2 reads SQIVND (reference sequence). Trimming pared 5 bases from V and 3 bases from J, leaving 14 bases between. This CDR3 is CASSSPNGYYEQYF. The CDR3 DNA reads as TGTGCCAGTAGTTCCCCGAACGGTTACTACGAGCAGTACTTC. Full variable domain (rest looked up from reference TRBV19 and TRBJ2-7): DGGITQSPKYLFRKEGQNVTLSCEQNLNHDAMYWYRQDPGQGLRLIYYSQIVNDFQKGDIAEGYSVSREKKESFPLTVTSAQKNPTAFYLCASSSPNGYYEQYFGPGTRLTVT.

The gene calls are TRBV7-2 and TRBJ2-5; a possible D gene is TRBD2 (5 bases). The closer fit of TRBJ2-7 to the DNA end suggests the J call may be wrong. Per germline, CDR1 SGHTA and CDR2 FQGNSA. This CDR3 is 17 amino acids long. CDR3 nucleotides: TGTGCCAGCAGCCTTCCCTTCCCCCCGGGATTAGGTGGCGAGCAGTACTTC. Translating gives CASSLPFPPGLGGEQYF.

This clone was picked up one time. CDR3 bases: TGTGCCAGCAGCCCCCGGGGTAGCGGATCCTACGAGCAGTACTTC. Protein: CASSPRGSGSYEQYF. The chain has TRBV9 and TRBJ2-7; possibly TRBD2 for D (6 bases). V lost 4 bases and J 1 base, leaving 15 bases between the germline ends. The CDR3 is 15 amino acids. From germline, CDR1 is SGDLS and CDR2 YYNGEE.

V gene TRBV11-3 combines with J gene TRBJ2-2; 10 nucleotides align to TRBD2. J gave up 5 bases and V 5 bases, and 17 bases lay outside the gene matches. This CDR3 comprises 19 residues. Germline V gene data show CDR1 as SGHNT and CDR2 as YENEEA. The CDR3 sequence: CASSLPPGLAEGGTGELFF. CDR3 coding DNA: TGTGCCAGCAGCCTACCGCCAGGACTAGCGGAGGGGGGAACCGGGGAGCTGTTTTTT.

This sequence joins TRBV7-2 and TRBJ1-2; D ambiguous. Germline CDR1 reads SGHTA; CDR2 reads FQGNSA. This CDR3 spans 12 amino acids. Trimming stripped 4 bases from V and 7 bases from J, with 10 bases between. CDR3 in DNA: TGTGCCAGCAGCTCCCGTCGGGGTGGCTACACCTTC. This codes for CASSSRRGGYTF.

The chain links TRBV25-1 to TRBJ1-1; D not resolved. The CDR3 consists of 13 residues. V was clipped by 4 bases and J by 2 bases, with 8 bases between them. Germline values: CDR1 MGHDK, CDR2 SYGVNS. The CDR3 DNA sequence: TGTGCCAGCAGTGGGCAAGTTAACACTGAAGCTTTCTTT. It translates to CASSGQVNTEAFF.

The chain links TRBV27 to TRBJ2-4, with 8 bases aligning to TRBD1. Germline V lookup: CDR1 MNHEY, CDR2 SMNVEV (reference sequence). The CDR3 consists of 16 residues. V lost 6 bases and J lost 1; bases outside the gene matches: 8. The DNA for the CDR3 is TGTGCCAGCAGCCGGCTCCGGGACAGGGCCAAAAACATTCAGTACTTC. Its translation is CASSRLRDRAKNIQYF.

V and J are TRBV19 and TRBJ2-7, with a weak D call TRBD2 (6 bases). Trimming stripped 7 bases from V and 4 bases from J, with 14 bases between. Germline V gene data show CDR1 as LNHDA and CDR2 as SQIVND (reference sequence). This CDR3 is 13 amino acids long. The CDR3 DNA reads TGTGCCAGTAAAGACGGGAGTTCTTACGAGCAGTACTTC. This translates into CASKDGSSYEQYF.

The V and J genes are TRBV28 and TRBJ2-5, with no clear D. Per germline, CDR1 MDHEN and CDR2 SYDVKM. Trimming took off 10 bases at V and 5 bases at J, with 20 bases between the two ends. The CDR3 is made up of 14 amino acids. The CDR3 nucleotides read TGTGCCACCCTCCCGGGTGGCTCCTCGGAGACCCAGTACTTC. Translated: CATLPGGSSETQYF. The entire variable domain, with the rest obtained from reference TRBV28 and TRBJ2-5, is as follows: DVKVTQSSRYLVKRTGEKVFLECVQDMDHENMFWYRQDPGLGLRLIYFSYDVKMKEKGDIPEGYSVSREKKERFSLILESASTNQTSMYLCATLPGGSSETQYFGPGTRLLVL.

The CDR3 sequence is CASSLPPLASGTARDTQYF. CDR3 DNA sequence: TGCGCCAGCAGCCTCCCGCCCCTCGCTTCCGGGACAGCCAGAGATACGCAGTATTTT. The chain joins TRBV4-1 to TRBJ2-3; 7 bases align to TRBD1. Trimming took 4 bases from V and 5 from J; bases not matched to a gene: 21. The CDR3 consists of 19 residues. Germline CDR1 reads MGHRA; CDR2 reads YSYEKL.

The chain uses TRBV18 and TRBJ1-2; D perhaps matches TRBD1 (6 bases). With 2 bases removed from V and 7 bases from J, the gap between germline ends came to 11 bases. This CDR3 spans 13 amino acids. Germline V lookup: CDR1 KGHSH, CDR2 LQKENI. CDR3 in DNA: TGTGCCAGCTCACCAACAGGGCCTCGTGGCTACACCTTC. Its translation is CASSPTGPRGYTF.

This clone was seen a single time. The chain combines TRBV4-1 with TRBJ2-5; TRBD2 aligns across 7 bases. The length of the CDR3 is 15 residues. With V trimmed by 3 bases and J by 2 bases, 6 bases remained unmatched. Germline V gene sequence: CDR1 MGHRA, CDR2 YSYEKL. CDR3 nucleotide sequence: TGCGCCAGCAGCCAGCCTAGCGGATATCAAGAGACCCAGTACTTC. Amino acid sequence: CASSQPSGYQETQYF.

This clone appeared a single time. This sequence joins TRBV10-2 and TRBJ2-1, with D possibly being TRBD2 (6 bases). This CDR3 region has 16 residues. V gave up 6 bases and J gave up 0 bases, with 15 bases separating them. Germline loops: CDR1 WSHSY, CDR2 SAAADI. The CDR3 DNA follows: TGCGCCAGCAGGGGGGATGCGGGGAGCTCCTACAATGAGCAGTTCTTC. Amino acids: CASRGDAGSSYNEQFF.

V and J are TRBV19 and TRBJ2-3, with 8 positions matching TRBD2. Looked up from germline, CDR1 is LNHDA and CDR2 is SQIVND (reference sequence). Losses at the gene ends were 1 base for V and 0 bases for J; bases not matched to a gene: 6. CDR3 length: 17 residues. CDR3 coding DNA: TGTGCCAGTAGTATAGCGGAGGTAGCGGGGAGCACAGATACGCAGTATTTT. Translation: CASSIAEVAGSTDTQYF.

About this clone itself: Other nucleotide sequences in the sample specify the same CDR3. The chain has TRBV11-3 and TRBJ1-1; D is ambiguous. Germline V CDR1 and CDR2: SGHNT, YENEEA. This CDR3 contains 14 residues. V was shortened by 3 bases and J by 0 bases, with 8 bases between the two germline ends. CDR3 DNA sequence: TGTGCCAGCAGCTTCCAGGATTTGAACACTGAAGCTTTCTTT. Translated, it gives CASSFQDLNTEAFF.

V and J are TRBV2 and TRBJ2-3, with D perhaps TRBD2 (7 bases). Per the germline V gene, CDR1 is SNHLY and CDR2 is FYNNEI. The V end was cut by 5 bases, the J end by 6 bases, with 12 bases between. The CDR3 is 13 residues long. DNA for the CDR3: TGTGCCAGCAGTCGTGGGGGGGCGGATACGCAGTATTTT. Translation gives CASSRGGADTQYF.

The rearrangement joins TRBV28 to TRBJ2-3, with D maybe TRBD2 (6 bases). CDR1 MDHEN and CDR2 SYDVKM come from the germline V gene. V was cut by 2 bases and J by 0 bases, with 12 bases left in between. This CDR3 has 16 amino acids. The CDR3 spells CASSLAGSPSTDTQYF. CDR3 DNA: TGTGCCAGCAGTTTAGCGGGAAGTCCTAGCACAGATACGCAGTATTTT. Combining the CDR3 with reference TRBV28 and TRBJ2-3 gives the whole variable domain DVKVTQSSRYLVKRTGEKVFLECVQDMDHENMFWYRQDPGLGLRLIYFSYDVKMKEKGDIPEGYSVSREKKERFSLILESASTNQTSMYLCASSLAGSPSTDTQYFGPGTRLTVL.

The chain links TRBV4-3 to TRBJ2-5; D perhaps matches TRBD1 (5 bases). Trimming removed 3 bases at V and 0 bases at J, with 8 bases between. This CDR3 has 14 amino acids. Per germline, CDR1 LGHNA and CDR2 YSLEER. The DNA for the CDR3 is TGCGCCAGCAGCCACCAGACAGACCAAGAGACCCAGTACTTC. Its translation is CASSHQTDQETQYF.

CDR3 sequence: CASSQVSGTLIEQFF. In nucleotides, the CDR3 is TGTGCCAGCAGCCAAGTAAGCGGGACTTTGATAGAGCAGTTCTTC. This chain connects TRBV4-2 to TRBJ2-1; 7 nucleotides match TRBD2. CDR3 length: 15 residues. Per germline, CDR1 LGHNA and CDR2 YNFKEQ. J gave up 10 bases and V 1 base, and 10 bases lay outside the gene matches.

This rearrangement joins TRBV28 to TRBJ2-1; D is perhaps TRBD1 (5 bases). The germline V gene has CDR1 MDHEN and CDR2 SYDVKM. V was clipped by 6 bases and J by 4 bases, with 16 bases between them. The CDR3 has 15 residues. The CDR3 here is CASSPTVTSYNEQFF. In DNA form, the CDR3 reads TGTGCCAGCAGCCCGACAGTTACCAGTTACAATGAGCAGTTCTTC.

This clone was recorded a few times. The gene calls are TRBV5-6 and TRBJ1-5; D unresolved. The CDR3 has 13 residues. CDR1 and CDR2 (germline): SGHDT, YYEEEE. V gave up 1 base and J gave up 4 bases, with 6 bases separating them. For the CDR3, the DNA is TGTGCCAGCAGCTTGTCGGGGAATCAGCCCCAGCATTTT. Translating gives CASSLSGNQPQHF.

The chain carries TRBV10-3 and TRBJ1-1, with a tentative D call TRBD1 (5 bases). CDR3 length equals 14 residues. Germline CDR1 and CDR2: ENHRY and SYGVKD. Trimming shortened V by 2 bases and J by 1 base, and 8 bases separated the two germline ends. The DNA of the CDR3 is TGTGCCATCAGTGAGGACGACAGGAACACTGAAGCTTTCTTT. Translating gives CAISEDDRNTEAFF.

V gene TRBV19 combines with J gene TRBJ1-3; perhaps TRBD1 as D (6 bases). This CDR3 comprises 15 residues. The germline V and J ends were trimmed by 6 bases and 4 bases, with 16 bases remaining between them. Germline V gene lookup returns CDR1 LNHDA and CDR2 SQIVND (reference sequence). The CDR3 sequence: CASSPLGQGGNTIYF. For the CDR3, the DNA is TGTGCCAGTAGCCCACTGGGGCAGGGGGGAAACACCATATATTTT.

V gene TRBV11-2 combines with J gene TRBJ2-7; 7 bases fit TRBD1. Germline values: CDR1 SGHAT, CDR2 FQNNGV. There are 11 residues in the CDR3. The V segment lost 6 bases and the J segment 6 bases; nucleotides outside the gene matches: 2. The CDR3 reads CASSTGVEQYF. CDR3 DNA sequence: TGTGCCAGCAGTACAGGGGTCGAGCAGTACTTC. Full variable domain (outside the CDR3, taken from reference TRBV11-2 and TRBJ2-7): EAGVAQSPRYKIIEKRQSVAFWCNPISGHATLYWYQQILGQGPKLLIQFQNNGVVDDSQLPKDRFSAERLKGVDSTLKIQPAKLEDSAVYLCASSTGVEQYFGPGTRLTVT.

The chain carries TRBV11-2 and TRBJ2-5, with TRBD2 matching 7 bases. V shed 5 bases, J shed 2 bases, and the junction held 14 bases outside the gene matches. This CDR3 is 17 amino acids long. Germline-derived CDR1 and CDR2 are SGHAT and FQNNGV. The CDR3 protein is CASSQSWGGTTQETQYF. CDR3 DNA sequence: TGTGCCAGCAGCCAGTCATGGGGGGGGACTACACAAGAGACCCAGTACTTC.

The V gene is TRBV6-5, the J gene TRBJ2-3; 9 bases agree with TRBD1. CDR3 size: 14 residues. V lost 5 bases to trimming and J lost 4 bases; unmatched junction nucleotides: 4. The germline V gene has CDR1 MNHEY and CDR2 SVGAGI. The CDR3 DNA is TGTGCCAGCAGTAAACAGGGGGCCCCAGATACGCAGTATTTT. It encodes CASSKQGAPDTQYF.

The chain combines TRBV18 with TRBJ2-1, with 10 bases that match TRBD1. Trimming took 3 bases from V and 5 from J; bases not matched to a gene: 4. This CDR3 spans 15 amino acids. Per the germline V gene, CDR1 is KGHSH and CDR2 is LQKENI. This chain's CDR3 is CASSPPGTGDNEQFF. In DNA, the CDR3 is TGTGCCAGCTCACCGCCCGGGACAGGGGACAATGAGCAGTTCTTC.